This T cell receptor (beta chain) originates from a study of CD8 T cells in Susac syndrome. Random hexamers served to reverse transcribe roughly 0.5 to 1 ug RNA. A single record per CDR3 protein comes from TCRdb applying MiXCR to the immunoSEQ multiplex PCR reads. The sample holds around 81,000 distinct CDR3 sequences, nearly 95% seen once. Germline V gene sequence: CDR1 SGHTA, CDR2 FQGTGA. CDR3 length: 15 residues. After removal of 5 bases from V and 5 bases from J, the junction contained 7 bases not matched to a gene. This TCR derives from a human donor with Susac syndrome. Material: CD8+ T cells from PBMCs. This sequence joins TRBV7-3 and TRBJ2-1; 9 nucleotides match TRBD1. The CDR3 region has the DNA TGTGCCAGCAGCGACGGACAGGGGCCTAACAATGAGCAGTTCTTC. Residues: CASSDGQGPNNEQFF.